These T cell receptor beta chains were read from a single sample in a study of early T cells in non-severe SARS-CoV-2 infection. TCRdb used MiXCR to reprocess the 5' RACE reads, holding one entry per CDR3 protein. This table has over 45,000 distinct CDR3 sequences, about 5.6% appearing once. Source material: whole blood. The receptors were gathered from an adult who was a healthcare worker with PCR-confirmed SARS-CoV-2 infection or an uninfected control (not recorded which). The CDR3 runs from the conserved cysteine through the conserved F or W. Fields, in order: V gene, D gene, CDR3 length, clone size, J gene, CDR3 DNA, CDR3 protein. A D gene is named only where the DNA matches it firmly. Clone size appears in some rows only: once, few, many, or a class for an expanded clone.

V: TRBV6-1
D: TRBD1
length: 14
size: many
J: TRBJ1-5
DNA: TGTGCCAGCAGCTTTGACAGGGGGGACCAGCCCCAGCATTTT
CDR3: CASSFDRGDQPQHF

V: TRBV2
D: -
length: 14
size: many
J: TRBJ2-2
DNA: TGTGCCAGCTACCTGGATGCGGGCACCGGGGAGCTGTTTTTT
CDR3: CASYLDAGTGELFF

V: TRBV11-2
D: -
length: 15
size: -
J: TRBJ2-7
DNA: TGTGCCAGCAGCTTATGGATGGGACAATTCTACGAGCAGTACTTC
CDR3: CASSLWMGQFYEQYF

V: TRBV2
D: TRBD2
length: 15
size: few
J: TRBJ2-2
DNA: TGTGCCAGCAGTGATAGCGGGATGAACACCGGGGAGCTGTTTTTT
CDR3: CASSDSGMNTGELFF

V: TRBV7-3
D: TRBD2
length: 17
size: many
J: TRBJ2-2
DNA: TGTGCCAGCAGCTCAACTAGCGGGGGCGTGAACACCGGGGAGCTGTTTTTT
CDR3: CASSSTSGGVNTGELFF

V: TRBV15
D: -
length: 15
size: -
J: TRBJ1-2
DNA: TGTGCCACCACGCACGGTGGGATCGTTAACTATGGCTACACCTTC
CDR3: CATTHGGIVNYGYTF

V: TRBV10-3
D: TRBD2
length: 14
size: many
J: TRBJ2-1
DNA: TGTGCCAGCGTGCTACATTTAGCGGGGAATGAGCAGTTCTTC
CDR3: CASVLHLAGNEQFF

V: TRBV19
D: TRBD2
length: 16
size: few
J: TRBJ2-3
DNA: TGTGCCAGTTCCCCGCGTGTCGGACTAGCGAGGGATACGCAGTATTTT
CDR3: CASSPRVGLARDTQYF

V: TRBV6-5
D: TRBD2
length: 15
size: few
J: TRBJ2-5
DNA: TGTGCCAGCAGTTACCGTACTAGCGGCCAAGGGACCCAGTACTTC
CDR3: CASSYRTSGQGTQYF

V: TRBV6-1
D: TRBD2
length: 14
size: many
J: TRBJ2-3
DNA: TGTGCCAGCAGTGAAGCGGCAGTGGGGGGGACGCAGTATTTT
CDR3: CASSEAAVGGTQYF

V: TRBV7-6
D: -
length: 13
size: -
J: TRBJ2-3
DNA: TGTGCCAGCAGCTTAAGTAACCGGGATACGCAGTATTTT
CDR3: CASSLSNRDTQYF

V: TRBV29-1
D: TRBD2
length: 17
size: -
J: TRBJ2-5
DNA: TGCAGCGTTAACTTCAACCCACTAGCGGTGCACCAAGAGACCCAGTACTTC
CDR3: CSVNFNPLAVHQETQYF

V: TRBV2
D: -
length: 16
size: many
J: TRBJ2-5
DNA: TGTGCCAGCAGTATGTCTCCACTACTGACCGGAGAGACCCAGTACTTC
CDR3: CASSMSPLLTGETQYF

V: TRBV30
D: -
length: 11
size: -
J: TRBJ2-3
DNA: TGTGCCTGGAGAGGGGGAGATACGCAGTATTTT
CDR3: CAWRGGDTQYF

V: TRBV5-1
D: -
length: 14
size: many
J: TRBJ2-5
DNA: TGCGCCAGCAGCTTGTCAGGCGCCCAAGAGACCCAGTACTTC
CDR3: CASSLSGAQETQYF

V: TRBV12-2
D: -
length: 14
size: many
J: TRBJ2-7
DNA: TGTGCAAGTCGCACCGGCGGGAGGCCCCTCGAGCAGTACTTC
CDR3: CASRTGGRPLEQYF

V: TRBV11-2
D: TRBD2
length: 14
size: few
J: TRBJ2-3
DNA: TGTGCTATACTCGGGCGGGAGCGGAGAGATACGCAGTATTTT
CDR3: CAILGRERRDTQYF

V: TRBV6-1
D: -
length: 12
size: -
J: TRBJ2-7
DNA: TGTGCCAGCAGTTTGAGAGCGGCGGAGCAGTACTTC
CDR3: CASSLRAAEQYF

V: TRBV18
D: -
length: 14
size: -
J: TRBJ2-7
DNA: TGTGCCAGCTCACGTTTACAGGACTCCTACGAGCAGTACTTC
CDR3: CASSRLQDSYEQYF

V: TRBV9
D: -
length: 15
size: many
J: TRBJ1-1
DNA: TGTGCCAGCAGCGTAGCTTCGACAGGGAACACTGAAGCTTTCTTT
CDR3: CASSVASTGNTEAFF

V: TRBV12-3/TRBV12-4
D: -
length: 11
size: many
J: TRBJ2-1
DNA: TGTGCCAGCACTAGGGGGTATGAGCAGTTCTTC
CDR3: CASTRGYEQFF

V: TRBV5-4
D: TRBD1
length: 16
size: many
J: TRBJ2-7
DNA: TGTGCCAGCAGCTCTATCCGGGACAGTCTCCTCGTGCAGCAGTACTTC
CDR3: CASSSIRDSLLVQQYF

V: TRBV11-2
D: TRBD2
length: 16
size: many
J: TRBJ2-3
DNA: TGTGCCAGCAGCACGACTAGCGGACCTTCCACAGATACGCAGTATTTT
CDR3: CASSTTSGPSTDTQYF

V: TRBV16
D: TRBD1
length: 15
size: many
J: TRBJ1-5
DNA: TGTGCCAGCTTACAGGGGGTTGCGGGCAATCAGCCCCAGCATTTT
CDR3: CASLQGVAGNQPQHF

V: TRBV12-5
D: TRBD2
length: 15
size: few
J: TRBJ2-3
DNA: TGTGCTAGCGATTCGGGACTAGAGGCGCCAGATACGCAGTATTTT
CDR3: CASDSGLEAPDTQYF

V: TRBV12-3/TRBV12-4
D: -
length: 15
size: many
J: TRBJ1-6
DNA: TGTGCCAGCAGCCAACGGCGGCAGTATAATTCACCCCTCCACTTT
CDR3: CASSQRRQYNSPLHF

V: TRBV4-3
D: -
length: 14
size: many
J: TRBJ2-7
DNA: TGCGCCAGCACCCCCGGGGGCCTGACGTACGAGCAGTACTTC
CDR3: CASTPGGLTYEQYF

V: TRBV6-1
D: -
length: 13
size: -
J: TRBJ2-7
DNA: TGTGCCACCAGTAGGGGTCTATCCTACGAGCAGTACTTC
CDR3: CATSRGLSYEQYF

V: TRBV24-1
D: -
length: 15
size: many
J: TRBJ2-3
DNA: TGTGCCACCAGTGACGGGGGGCGACTGCCAGATACGCAGTATTTT
CDR3: CATSDGGRLPDTQYF

V: TRBV27
D: TRBD1
length: 14
size: few
J: TRBJ2-1
DNA: TGTGCCAGCAGGCCCGGGACAGGCCCTACGGAGCAGTTCTTC
CDR3: CASRPGTGPTEQFF

V: TRBV7-2
D: -
length: 15
size: few
J: TRBJ1-1
DNA: TGTGCCAGCAGCGCGGGATCGGGCCGGGGCGCTGAAGCTTTCTTT
CDR3: CASSAGSGRGAEAFF

V: TRBV25-1
D: -
length: 13
size: -
J: TRBJ1-1
DNA: TGTGCCAGCAGTGAATTGGCGAACACTGAAGCTTTCTTT
CDR3: CASSELANTEAFF

V: TRBV6-2/TRBV6-3
D: -
length: 14
size: many
J: TRBJ2-3
DNA: TGTGCCAGCAGTCGTCCGGACGGGGCAGATACGCAGTATTTT
CDR3: CASSRPDGADTQYF

V: TRBV3-1
D: -
length: 13
size: -
J: TRBJ2-3
DNA: TGTGCCAGCAGCCGAAGGGACGCAGATACGCAGTATTTT
CDR3: CASSRRDADTQYF

V: TRBV6-5
D: TRBD1
length: 15
size: many
J: TRBJ2-2
DNA: TGTGCCAGCAGTTACGGGACAGGAGGCACCGGGGAGCTGTTTTTT
CDR3: CASSYGTGGTGELFF

V: TRBV20-1
D: -
length: 14
size: -
J: TRBJ2-3
DNA: TGCAGTGCTAGTATAGTAGTGCGCACAGATACGCAGTATTTT
CDR3: CSASIVVRTDTQYF

V: TRBV3-1
D: -
length: 18
size: many
J: TRBJ2-3
DNA: TGTGCCAGCAGCCAAGATCCGAGATGGCCTGGCGACACAGATACGCAGTATTTT
CDR3: CASSQDPRWPGDTDTQYF

V: TRBV20-1
D: -
length: 10
size: few
J: TRBJ2-7
DNA: TGCTCCGGGGGCGACGACGAGCAGTACTTC
CDR3: CSGGDDEQYF

V: TRBV2
D: -
length: 13
size: many
J: TRBJ2-2
DNA: TGTGCCAGCGGCCAGGTGAACACCGGGGAGCTGTTTTTT
CDR3: CASGQVNTGELFF

V: TRBV6-5
D: TRBD2
length: 17
size: many
J: TRBJ2-4
DNA: TGTGCCAGCAGTTACGCCGGAACTAGCGGGGGGAAAAACATTCAGTACTTC
CDR3: CASSYAGTSGGKNIQYF

V: TRBV28
D: -
length: 14
size: -
J: TRBJ1-5
DNA: TGTGCCAGCAGCCGGCCCCCAAGCAATCAGCCCCAGCATTTT
CDR3: CASSRPPSNQPQHF

V: TRBV2
D: -
length: 14
size: many
J: TRBJ1-2
DNA: TGTGCCAGCAGAAGGGGACAAAGTATCTATGGCTACACCTTC
CDR3: CASRRGQSIYGYTF

V: TRBV7-6
D: -
length: 16
size: many
J: TRBJ2-3
DNA: TGTGCCAGCAGCTTAGTGGGCGGACCAAGCACAGATACGCAGTATTTT
CDR3: CASSLVGGPSTDTQYF

V: TRBV5-1
D: -
length: 13
size: many
J: TRBJ1-4
DNA: TGCGCCAGCAGCCCCTCGGGACTGGAAAAACTGTTTTTT
CDR3: CASSPSGLEKLFF

V: TRBV20-1
D: -
length: 12
size: -
J: TRBJ2-7
DNA: TGCAGTGCGGACCTGGGACTCTACGAGCAGTACTTC
CDR3: CSADLGLYEQYF

V: TRBV5-1
D: -
length: 16
size: many
J: TRBJ2-1
DNA: TGCGCCAGCAGCTTGACCGGGACACCAATCTACAATGAGCAGTTCTTC
CDR3: CASSLTGTPIYNEQFF

V: TRBV24-1
D: TRBD2
length: 17
size: many
J: TRBJ2-2
DNA: TGTGCCACCAGTGACCCCAGCGGGAGACGGGGCACCGGGGAGCTGTTTTTT
CDR3: CATSDPSGRRGTGELFF

V: TRBV5-1
D: -
length: 11
size: many
J: TRBJ2-1
DNA: TGCGCCAGCAGCGACACCTATGAGCAGTTCTTC
CDR3: CASSDTYEQFF

V: TRBV27
D: -
length: 14
size: few
J: TRBJ1-1
DNA: TGTGCCAGCAGTCCCGGACGGGGGAACACTGAAGCTTTCTTT
CDR3: CASSPGRGNTEAFF

V: TRBV12-5
D: TRBD2
length: 16
size: few
J: TRBJ2-4
DNA: TGTGCTAGTGGTCCGGGACTAGCGGTAGCCAAAAACATTCAGTACTTC
CDR3: CASGPGLAVAKNIQYF

V: TRBV7-8
D: -
length: 13
size: many
J: TRBJ2-2
DNA: TGTGCCAGCAGGCGACGGGGTACCGGGGAGCTGTTTTTT
CDR3: CASRRRGTGELFF

V: TRBV9
D: TRBD2
length: 17
size: many
J: TRBJ2-1
DNA: TGTGCCAGCAGCCAATCACGTAGCGGGGATAAGTACAATGAGCAGTTCTTC
CDR3: CASSQSRSGDKYNEQFF

V: TRBV6-2/TRBV6-3
D: -
length: 11
size: many
J: TRBJ1-1
DNA: TGTGCCAGCATTGGACAGTCTGAAGCTTTCTTT
CDR3: CASIGQSEAFF

V: TRBV7-2
D: -
length: 12
size: many
J: TRBJ1-6
DNA: TGTGCCAGCAGCTCCTATCCTTCACCCCTCCACTTT
CDR3: CASSSYPSPLHF

V: TRBV5-4
D: -
length: 15
size: -
J: TRBJ2-3
DNA: TGTGCCAGCAGCTCCGGACTCAAAGAGACAGATACGCAGTATTTT
CDR3: CASSSGLKETDTQYF

V: TRBV10-3
D: -
length: 12
size: many
J: TRBJ2-2
DNA: TGTGCCATCAGCGTATTAACCGGGGAGCTGTTTTTT
CDR3: CAISVLTGELFF

V: TRBV15
D: -
length: 15
size: many
J: TRBJ2-1
DNA: TGTGCCACCAGCAGGACAAGACCTTCCTACAATGAGCAGTTCTTC
CDR3: CATSRTRPSYNEQFF

V: TRBV18
D: -
length: 10
size: many
J: TRBJ2-3
DNA: TGTGCCAGCTCAAAGGATACGCAGTATTTT
CDR3: CASSKDTQYF

V: TRBV12-3/TRBV12-4
D: TRBD1
length: 13
size: many
J: TRBJ2-5
DNA: TGTGCCAGCAAAGCAGGGGGAAGCGAGACCCAGTACTTC
CDR3: CASKAGGSETQYF

V: TRBV6-5
D: TRBD2
length: 15
size: many
J: TRBJ2-7
DNA: TGTGCCAGCAGTTACTCTAGCGGGGGGGCCTACGAGCAGTACTTC
CDR3: CASSYSSGGAYEQYF